This T cell receptor (beta chain) emerged from a study of blood T cell repertoires in COVID-19. V was clipped by 2 bases and J by 0 bases; unmatched bases: 3. Germline V CDR1 and CDR2: SGHTA, FQGTGA. This CDR3 region has 17 residues. Profiled with immunoSEQ multiplex PCR; TCRdb holds only in-frame clones, not every one. The sample contains 100,000 to 150,000 clones, roughly 80% of which appear only once. Participant age was roughly 18 to 89 years, and participants resided in fewer than 30 US areas. Participant-given clinical history determined each cohort assignment. The V and J genes are TRBV7-3 and TRBJ2-2; 10 bases fit TRBD2. The TCR comes from a middle-aged man with acute COVID-19. Sequencing used PBMCs or T cells enriched from blood (not recorded which). The DNA for the CDR3 is TGTGCCAGCAGCTTAGGGGGACTAGCGCCGAACACCGGGGAGCTGTTTTTT. It is translated as CASSLGGLAPNTGELFF.